These 20 T cell receptor beta chains were sequenced from one sample in a study of T cell responses to AZD1222 COVID-19 vaccine. Sequencing was performed with immunoSEQ multiplex PCR; in TCRdb, only in-frame clones are kept and a portion is missing. Among approximately 200,000 clones listed, approximately 90% were seen once. Here the sequenced sample was peripheral blood, taken 28 days after the second AZD1222 dose. The receptors originated from an adult who received the AZD1222 COVID-19 vaccine.

This chain joins TRBV4-3 and TRBJ2-7; D call uncertain. The V end was cut by 0 bases, the J end by 3 bases, with 12 bases between. Germline CDR1 reads LGHNA; CDR2 reads YSLEER. The CDR3 is 15 residues long. CDR3 DNA sequence: TGCGCCAGCAGCCAAGAGCGAGAAGTCTTCTACGAGCAGTACTTC. The encoded protein is CASSQEREVFYEQYF.

This chain connects TRBV7-3 to TRBJ1-5; D possibly corresponds to TRBD1 (5 bases). Germline CDR1 SGHTA, CDR2 FQGTGA. Deletions cut 2 bases from V and 5 bases from J, with 7 bases between. This CDR3 region has 13 residues. CDR3 sequence reads: CASSLGADQPQHF. For the CDR3, the DNA is TGTGCCAGCAGCTTAGGGGCCGATCAGCCCCAGCATTTT. Together with reference TRBV7-3 and TRBJ1-5, the CDR3 gives the full variable domain: GAGVSQTPSNKVTEKGKYVELRCDPISGHTALYWYRQSLGQGPEFLIYFQGTGAADDSGLPNDRFFAVRPEGSVSTLKIQRTERGDSAVYLCASSLGADQPQHFGDGTRLSIL.

This rearrangement joins TRBV2 to TRBJ2-7; no firm D call. Trimming shortened V by 8 bases and J by 4 bases, and 12 bases separated the two germline ends. Germline assignment: CDR1 SNHLY and CDR2 FYNNEI. This CDR3 has 12 amino acids. CDR3 in amino acids: CASDVRTYEQYF. Here the CDR3 DNA reads TGTGCCAGCGACGTGAGAACATACGAGCAGTACTTC. Drawing the rest from reference TRBV2 and TRBJ2-7, the complete variable domain is EPEVTQTPSHQVTQMGQEVILRCVPISNHLYFYWYRQILGQKVEFLVSFYNNEISEKSEIFDDQFSVERPDGSNFTLKIRSTKLEDSAMYFCASDVRTYEQYFGPGTRLTVT.

This clone was counted only a few times. V usage is TRBV2 and J usage is TRBJ1-4; D gene unclear. Trimming cost V 3 bases and J 5 bases, with 7 bases left between them. Germline CDR1 reads SNHLY; CDR2 reads FYNNEI. This CDR3 has 13 residues. CDR3 coding DNA: TGTGCCAGCAGTGACAGCTTAAATGAAAAACTGTTTTTT. This translates into CASSDSLNEKLFF.

The sample holds one count of this clone. The chain links TRBV11-3 to TRBJ2-2; TRBD2 aligns across 9 bases. The germline V gene encodes CDR1 SGHNT and CDR2 YENEEA. V shed 6 bases, J shed 3 bases, and the junction held 5 bases outside the gene matches. The CDR3 has 15 amino acids. CDR3 sequence: CASRLEREDTGELFF. In DNA form, the CDR3 reads TGTGCCAGCAGACTCGAGCGGGAGGACACCGGGGAGCTGTTTTTT.

The chain recombines TRBV11-2 with TRBJ2-7, with D unresolved. Germline V gene sequence: CDR1 SGHAT, CDR2 FQNNGV. This CDR3 is 13 amino acids long. V gave up 6 bases and J gave up 0 bases, with 9 bases separating them. CDR3 protein: CASRFFGSYEQYF. CDR3 bases: TGTGCCAGCAGGTTTTTTGGCTCCTACGAGCAGTACTTC.

V and J are TRBV11-1 and TRBJ2-3; no clear D. This CDR3 region has 15 residues. Per germline, CDR1 SGHAT and CDR2 FQDESV (reference sequence). Trimming took 5 bases from V and 0 from J, leaving 12 bases between them. CDR3 sequence reads: CASSPQTFSTDTQYF. The CDR3 DNA sequence: TGTGCCAGCAGCCCACAGACTTTTAGCACAGATACGCAGTATTTT.

The chain uses TRBV28 and TRBJ1-2, with D perhaps matching TRBD1 (5 bases). V shed 3 bases and J shed 5 bases, with 13 bases lying between them. The germline CDR1 and CDR2 sequences are MDHEN and SYDVKM. The CDR3 loop spans 14 amino acids. CDR3 protein: CASSFGGRPYGYTF. For the CDR3, the DNA is TGTGCCAGCAGTTTTGGGGGACGGCCTTATGGCTACACCTTC.

The chain employs TRBV15 and TRBJ2-7; D is unclear. The V end was cut by 0 bases, the J end by 7 bases, with 10 bases between. The CDR3 is 13 residues long. CDR1 and CDR2 (germline): LNHNV, YYDKDF (reference sequence). CDR3 sequence reads: CATSREGVTEQYF. The CDR3, as DNA: TGTGCCACCAGCAGAGAAGGTGTAACAGAGCAGTACTTC.

The chain is built from TRBV3-1 (or the pseudogene TRBV3-2) and TRBJ1-3, with a possible D match to TRBD1 (6 bases). CDR1 and CDR2 from the germline V gene are LGHDT and YNNKEL (reference sequence). CDR3 length: 13 residues. V lost 3 bases to trimming and J lost 16 bases, with 19 bases between them. The CDR3 bases are TGTGCCAGCAGCCACTTAGGGACATCGGCCTTGTATTTT. Translating gives CASSHLGTSALYF.

This sequence joins TRBV12-3 or TRBV12-4 and TRBJ2-7; the D is unclear. Trimming took off 3 bases at V and 5 bases at J, with 11 bases between the two ends. This CDR3 is 13 amino acids long. CDR3 nucleotide sequence: TGTGCCAGCAGTTTGCTTAGAAACCACGAGCAGTACTTC. It codes for CASSLLRNHEQYF.

In regard to this clone: This specimen includes other DNA sequences encoding the same CDR3. This chain links TRBV18 with TRBJ1-5, with TRBD1 matching 10 bases. Germline lookup yields CDR1 KGHSH and CDR2 LQKENI. The CDR3 is 14 amino acids. V was pared by 3 bases and J by 7 bases, with 3 bases of the junction left unmatched. CDR3 protein: CASSPGTGDQPQHF. For the CDR3, the DNA is TGTGCCAGCTCACCCGGGACAGGGGACCAGCCCCAGCATTTT.

The gene calls are TRBV7-9 and TRBJ2-3; 15 bases match TRBD2. V lost 5 bases, J lost 6 bases, and 9 bases stayed unmatched. The germline CDR1 and CDR2 sequences are SEHNR and FQNEAQ (reference sequence). This CDR3 spans 17 amino acids. The CDR3 DNA follows: TGTGCCAGCAGCCAAGGACTAGCGGGAGGGCCATTCGATACGCAGTATTTT. It specifies CASSQGLAGGPFDTQYF.

Here the CDR3 reads CASSSGGLSNYGYTF. The CDR3 bases are TGTGCCAGCAGTTCAGGGGGACTGTCTAACTATGGCTACACCTTC. The chain has TRBV6-5 and TRBJ1-2; the match to TRBD1 covers 7 bases. V shed 4 bases and J 0 bases; nucleotides not matched to a gene: 5. Germline lookup yields CDR1 MNHEY and CDR2 SVGAGI. The CDR3 has 15 amino acids.

As concerns this clone: The junction does not match germline at one end; this may be a read error. The chain is built from TRBV20-1 and TRBJ2-7; no reliable D call. Germline V gene data show CDR1 as DFQATT and CDR2 as SNEGSKA (reference sequence). The CDR3 covers 9 residues. The CDR3 sequence: CSARYGQYF. In DNA, the CDR3 is TGCAGTGCAAGGTACGGGCAGTACTTC.

The gene calls are TRBV6-4 and TRBJ2-1; TRBD2 might be the D (6 bases). The CDR3 extends over 15 amino acids. Germline V gene lookup returns CDR1 MRHNA and CDR2 SNTAGT. The V gene lost 8 bases and the J gene lost 5 bases, with 19 bases spanning the gap. The CDR3 reads CASGPSGVFDNEQFF. CDR3 in DNA: TGTGCCAGCGGTCCTTCGGGAGTGTTCGACAATGAGCAGTTCTTC.

The rearrangement joins TRBV18 to TRBJ2-1; D call uncertain. Trimming removed 2 bases from V and 7 bases from J, with 3 bases in between. The CDR3 totals 11 residues. Germline CDR1 and CDR2: KGHSH and LQKENI. The CDR3 sequence: CASSPSNEQFF. For the CDR3, the DNA is TGTGCCAGCTCACCATCGAATGAGCAGTTCTTC.

The chain recombines TRBV7-2 with TRBJ1-5; D is uncertain. This CDR3 is built from 15 residues. Germline V lookup: CDR1 SGHTA, CDR2 FQGNSA. Trimming removed 5 bases at V and 6 bases at J, with 17 bases between. For the CDR3, the DNA is TGTGCCAGCAGCACTTATGGCAGTAGGATTCAGCCCCAGCATTTT. It encodes CASSTYGSRIQPQHF. Together with reference TRBV7-2 and TRBJ1-5, the CDR3 gives the full variable domain: GAGVSQSPSNKVTEKGKDVELRCDPISGHTALYWYRQSLGQGLEFLIYFQGNSAPDKSGLPSDRFSAERTGGSVSTLTIQRTQQEDSAVYLCASSTYGSRIQPQHFGDGTRLSIL.

This clone was recorded once. The chain joins TRBV7-9 to TRBJ1-1; possible D gene TRBD1, 6 bases. Germline-derived CDR1 and CDR2 are SEHNR and FQNEAQ (reference sequence). CDR3 length equals 13 residues. The V end was cut by 4 bases, the J end by 5 bases, with 11 bases between. This chain's CDR3 is CASSWTERTEAFF. The CDR3 DNA is TGTGCCAGCAGCTGGACAGAGCGTACTGAAGCTTTCTTT.

The V gene is TRBV11-2, the J gene TRBJ2-5, with TRBD2 matching over 7 bases. CDR1 is SGHAT and CDR2 is FQNNGV in the germline V gene. J lost 7 bases, V lost 5 bases, and 7 bases had no gene match. The CDR3 runs 13 residues. The CDR3 sequence: CASSATSLTTQYF. The CDR3 DNA sequence: TGTGCCAGCAGCGCGACTAGCCTGACGACCCAGTACTTC.